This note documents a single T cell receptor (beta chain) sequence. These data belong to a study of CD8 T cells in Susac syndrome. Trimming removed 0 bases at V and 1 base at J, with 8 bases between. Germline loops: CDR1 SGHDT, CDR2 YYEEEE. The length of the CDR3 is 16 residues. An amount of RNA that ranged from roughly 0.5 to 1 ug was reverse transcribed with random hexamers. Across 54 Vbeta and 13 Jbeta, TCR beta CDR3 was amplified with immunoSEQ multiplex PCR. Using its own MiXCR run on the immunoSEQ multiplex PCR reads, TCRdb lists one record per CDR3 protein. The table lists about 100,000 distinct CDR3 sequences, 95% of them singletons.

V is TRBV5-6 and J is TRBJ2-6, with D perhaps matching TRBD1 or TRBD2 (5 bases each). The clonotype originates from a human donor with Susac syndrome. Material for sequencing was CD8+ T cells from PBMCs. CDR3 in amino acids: CASSLGGGSGANVLTF. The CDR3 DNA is TGTGCCAGCAGCTTGGGGGGCGGGTCTGGGGCCAACGTCCTGACTTTC.